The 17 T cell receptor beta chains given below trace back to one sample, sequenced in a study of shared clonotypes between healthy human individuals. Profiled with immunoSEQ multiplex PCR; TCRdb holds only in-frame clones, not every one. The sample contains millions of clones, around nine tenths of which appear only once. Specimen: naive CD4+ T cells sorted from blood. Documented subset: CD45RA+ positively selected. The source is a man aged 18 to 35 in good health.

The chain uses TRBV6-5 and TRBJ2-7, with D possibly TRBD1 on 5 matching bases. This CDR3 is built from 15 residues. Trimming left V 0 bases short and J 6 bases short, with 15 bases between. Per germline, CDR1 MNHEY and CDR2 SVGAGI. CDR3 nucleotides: TGTGCCAGCAGTTACTCGACCGCAGGGTTCGGCGAGCAGTACTTC. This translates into CASSYSTAGFGEQYF.

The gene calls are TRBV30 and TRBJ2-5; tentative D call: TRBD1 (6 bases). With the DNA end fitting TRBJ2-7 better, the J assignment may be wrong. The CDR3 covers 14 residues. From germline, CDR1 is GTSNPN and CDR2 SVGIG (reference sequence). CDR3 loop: CAWSEQGGFYEQYF. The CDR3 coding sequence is TGTGCCTGGAGTGAACAGGGTGGGTTCTACGAGCAGTACTTC.

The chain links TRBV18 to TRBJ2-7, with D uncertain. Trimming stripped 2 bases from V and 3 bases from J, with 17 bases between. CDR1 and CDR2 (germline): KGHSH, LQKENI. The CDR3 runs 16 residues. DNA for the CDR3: TGTGCCAGCTCACCAGAGCAGCCTGGGCTTCGCTACGAGCAGTACTTC. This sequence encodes CASSPEQPGLRYEQYF.

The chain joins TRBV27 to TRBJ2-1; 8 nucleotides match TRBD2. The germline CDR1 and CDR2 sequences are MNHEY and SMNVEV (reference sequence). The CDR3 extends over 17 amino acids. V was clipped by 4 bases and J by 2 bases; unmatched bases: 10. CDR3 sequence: CASSYSRGALPYNEQFF. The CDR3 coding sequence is TGTGCCAGCAGTTACTCGCGGGGGGCACTCCCCTACAATGAGCAGTTCTTC.

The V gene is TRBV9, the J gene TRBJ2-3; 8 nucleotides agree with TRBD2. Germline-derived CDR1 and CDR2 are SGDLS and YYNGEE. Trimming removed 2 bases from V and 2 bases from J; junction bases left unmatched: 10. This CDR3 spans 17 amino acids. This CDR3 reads CASSVTHSGVATDTQYF. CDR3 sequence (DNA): TGTGCCAGCAGCGTGACCCATAGCGGGGTGGCCACAGATACGCAGTATTTT.

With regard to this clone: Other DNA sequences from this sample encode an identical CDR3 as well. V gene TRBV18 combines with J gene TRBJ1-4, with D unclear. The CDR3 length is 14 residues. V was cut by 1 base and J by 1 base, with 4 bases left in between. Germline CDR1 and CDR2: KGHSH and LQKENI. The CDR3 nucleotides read TGTGCCAGCTCACCACAAGGAACTAATGAAAAACTGTTTTTT. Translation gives CASSPQGTNEKLFF. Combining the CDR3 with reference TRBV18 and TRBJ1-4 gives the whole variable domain NAGVMQNPRHLVRRRGQEARLRCSPMKGHSHVYWYRQLPEEGLKFMVYLQKENIIDESGMPKERFSAEFPKEGPSILRIQQVVRGDSAAYFCASSPQGTNEKLFFGSGTQLSVL.

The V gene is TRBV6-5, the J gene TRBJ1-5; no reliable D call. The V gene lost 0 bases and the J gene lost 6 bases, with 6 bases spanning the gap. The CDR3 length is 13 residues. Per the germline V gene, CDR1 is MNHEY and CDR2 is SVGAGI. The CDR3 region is CASSYSNAQPQHF. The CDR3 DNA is TGTGCCAGCAGTTACTCGAATGCTCAGCCCCAGCATTTT.

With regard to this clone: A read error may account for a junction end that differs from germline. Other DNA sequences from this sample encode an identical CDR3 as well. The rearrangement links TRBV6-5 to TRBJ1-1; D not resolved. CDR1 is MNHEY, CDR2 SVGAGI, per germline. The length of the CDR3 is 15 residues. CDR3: CASSYSGVTNTEAFF. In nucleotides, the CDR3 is TGTGCCAGCAGCTACTCCGGGGTAACTAACACTGAAGCTTTCTTT.

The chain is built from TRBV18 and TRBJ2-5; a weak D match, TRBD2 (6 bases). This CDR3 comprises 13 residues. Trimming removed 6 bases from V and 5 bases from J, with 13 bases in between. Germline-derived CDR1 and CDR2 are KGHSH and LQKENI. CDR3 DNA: TGTGCCAGCTCGGACTACCCCAGCGAGACCCAGTACTTC. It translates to CASSDYPSETQYF.

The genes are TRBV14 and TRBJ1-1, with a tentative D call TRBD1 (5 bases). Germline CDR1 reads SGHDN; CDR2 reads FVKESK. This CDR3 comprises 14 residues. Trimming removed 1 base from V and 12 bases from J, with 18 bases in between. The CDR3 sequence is CASSQGGTGPEPFF. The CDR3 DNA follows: TGTGCCAGCAGCCAAGGGGGCACGGGACCCGAGCCTTTCTTT.

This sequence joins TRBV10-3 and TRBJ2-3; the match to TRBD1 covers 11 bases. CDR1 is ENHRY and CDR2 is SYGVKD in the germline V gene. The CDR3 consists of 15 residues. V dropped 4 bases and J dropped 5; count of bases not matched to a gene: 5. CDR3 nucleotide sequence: TGTGCCATCAGTGGGGGACAGGGGGTCGAAGATACGCAGTATTTT. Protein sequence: CAISGGQGVEDTQYF.

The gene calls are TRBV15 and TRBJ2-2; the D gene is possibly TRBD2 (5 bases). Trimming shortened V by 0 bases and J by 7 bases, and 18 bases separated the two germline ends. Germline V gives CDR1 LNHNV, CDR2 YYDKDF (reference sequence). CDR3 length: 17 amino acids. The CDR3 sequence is CATSRDLLAKEHGELFF. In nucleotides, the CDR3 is TGTGCCACCAGCAGAGATCTGCTAGCAAAGGAACACGGGGAGCTGTTTTTT.

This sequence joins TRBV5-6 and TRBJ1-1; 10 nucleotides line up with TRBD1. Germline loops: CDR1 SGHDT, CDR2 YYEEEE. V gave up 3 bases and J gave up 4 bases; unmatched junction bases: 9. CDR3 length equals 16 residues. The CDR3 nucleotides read TGTGCCAGCAGCTCCGGGACAGGGGTTTCCGGCACTGAAGCTTTCTTT. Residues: CASSSGTGVSGTEAFF.

The CDR3: CSVGNRTGGNEKLFF. For the CDR3, the DNA is TGCAGCGTTGGGAACAGGACAGGGGGGAATGAAAAACTGTTTTTT. This rearrangement joins TRBV29-1 to TRBJ1-4; TRBD1 matches 10 bases. V lost 4 bases, J lost 5 bases, and 7 bases stayed unmatched. Germline CDR1 is SQVTM and CDR2 is ANQGSEA. This CDR3 comprises 15 residues.

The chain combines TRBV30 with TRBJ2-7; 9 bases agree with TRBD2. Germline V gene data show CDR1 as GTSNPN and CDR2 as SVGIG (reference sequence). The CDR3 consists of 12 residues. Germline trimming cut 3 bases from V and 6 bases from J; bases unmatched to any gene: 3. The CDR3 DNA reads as TGTGCCTGGAGCCTGCGGGGGGGCGAGCAGTACTTC. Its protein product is CAWSLRGGEQYF.

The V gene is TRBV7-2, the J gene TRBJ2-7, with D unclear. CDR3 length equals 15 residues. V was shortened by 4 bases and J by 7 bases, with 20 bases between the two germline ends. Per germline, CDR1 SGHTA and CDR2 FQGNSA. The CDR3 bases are TGTGCCAGCAGCTATTATACCGGGCCGGGCGAAGAGCAGTACTTC. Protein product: CASSYYTGPGEEQYF.

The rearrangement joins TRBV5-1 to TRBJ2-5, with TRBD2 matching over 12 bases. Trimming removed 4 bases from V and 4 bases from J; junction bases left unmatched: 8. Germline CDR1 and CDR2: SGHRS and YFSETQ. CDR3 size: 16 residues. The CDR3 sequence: CASSKTSGSVGETQYF. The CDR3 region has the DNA TGCGCCAGCAGCAAGACTAGCGGGAGCGTCGGAGAGACCCAGTACTTC.